The rows below give T cell receptor beta chains drawn from one sample of a study of CD8 T cells in Susac syndrome. TCRdb called the immunoSEQ multiplex PCR reads again in MiXCR, with one record for every CDR3 protein. The sample lists roughly 190,000 distinct CDR3 sequences, around 93% occurring once. Sequencing used CD8+ T cells from PBMCs. Receptor source: a human donor with Susac syndrome. The CDR3 runs from the conserved cysteine through the conserved F or W.

v_gene	j_gene	CDR3aa
TRBV9	TRBJ2-2	CASSPHTGELFF
TRBV15	TRBJ2-1	CATSSRLDSSSYNEQFF
TRBV29-1	TRBJ1-1	CSVEDGRTEAFF
TRBV12-3/TRBV12-4	TRBJ1-4	CASSLGDRANEKLFF
TRBV3-1	TRBJ2-7	CASSPNLGPEQYF
TRBV6-5	TRBJ1-2	CASTYLGQGFGYTF
TRBV13	TRBJ2-5	CASSSGLAGGETQYF
TRBV9	TRBJ2-1	CASSLAGRYNEQFF
TRBV20-1	TRBJ2-7	CSARSPTGTHYEQYF
TRBV13	TRBJ2-5	CASIASTSKETQYF
TRBV5-4	TRBJ1-5	CASSLDGIGQPQHF
TRBV29-1	TRBJ2-7	CSVEGNGSSYF
TRBV9	TRBJ1-1	CASSASGGEAFF
TRBV30	TRBJ2-7	CAWSVSQAYEQYF
TRBV20-1	TRBJ2-1	CSARSAGYNLYEQFF
TRBV11-2	TRBJ1-4	CASSTPFRAGDEKLFF
TRBV6-5	TRBJ2-4	CASSYEGSIQYF
TRBV19	TRBJ2-2	CASSIGENTGELFF
TRBV7-2	TRBJ1-6	CASSLAGDDSPLHF
TRBV13	TRBJ1-2	CASSLGGQKSYGYTF
TRBV29-1	TRBJ2-1	CSVGGGRAGVYNEQFF
TRBV9	TRBJ2-1	CASSVDGNEQFF
TRBV4-2	TRBJ2-4	CASSQDPPGSIQYF
TRBV19	TRBJ1-1	CASKQQGSLGAFF
TRBV12-3/TRBV12-4	TRBJ2-2	CASSLISGELFF
TRBV4-1	TRBJ2-7	CASSQVQGTYEQYF
TRBV12-3/TRBV12-4	TRBJ1-2	CASRDRGSNYGYTF
TRBV30	TRBJ1-2	CAWTDEHDGYTF
TRBV28	TRBJ1-2	CASSLFDREQYGYTF
TRBV28	TRBJ1-5	CASTPRGRGQPQHF
TRBV10-1	TRBJ2-5	CASIIAGTLQGETQYF
TRBV7-9	TRBJ1-2	CASSLAPGQGETVGYTF
TRBV13	TRBJ2-1	CASSSGLAGINEQFF
TRBV30	TRBJ1-5	CAWSVVSNQPQHF
TRBV5-4	TRBJ2-2	CASSFGGLTENTGELFF
TRBV20-1	TRBJ2-5	CSARSTSETQYF
TRBV19	TRBJ1-5	CASSPGTGWGNQPQHF
TRBV6-6	TRBJ2-5	CASVAEETQYF
TRBV29-1	TRBJ2-7	CSVEDRRTPSSYEQYF
TRBV3-1	TRBJ1-1	CASSPRGTPNTEAFF
TRBV5-1	TRBJ2-7	CASSLGQGRNEQYF
TRBV14	TRBJ1-1	CASSHRTGGVEEAFF
TRBV9	TRBJ2-7	CASSGTGTGFNEQYF
TRBV7-9	TRBJ2-2	CAGSGTGSTGELFF
TRBV7-8	TRBJ1-4	CASSIGQGERELFF
TRBV9	TRBJ2-3	CASSVGETVVTDTQYF
TRBV10-3	TRBJ2-7	CAISERYEQYF
TRBV2	TRBJ1-1	CASIDGEGYTEAFF
TRBV9	TRBJ1-2	CASSPTGSWDSNYGYTF
TRBV11-2	TRBJ2-1	CASSSDWVGDEQFF
TRBV5-4	TRBJ1-6	CASSLEGVHSPLHF
TRBV3-1	TRBJ2-5	CASSQIQGVQETQYF
TRBV14	TRBJ1-1	CASSPILVGDTEAFF
TRBV20-1	TRBJ2-7	CSARPSVVSYEQYF
TRBV2	TRBJ2-2	CASNNPGSGELFF